The T cell receptor (beta chain) under discussion was sequenced for a study of early T cells in non-severe SARS-CoV-2 infection. In the study overall: Sequencing of unsorted whole blood was done on bulk RNA, leaving chains unpaired.

Individual cDNA molecules were tagged with unique molecular identifiers, the study reported. TCRdb reprocessed the 5' RACE reads via MiXCR and lists one record per CDR3 protein. Of more than 65,000 distinct CDR3 sequences in the sample, around 13% were seen once. Overall study findings and caveats: Anti-spike CD8 specificities were favored by VDJdb matching, whose results missed private and CD4 specificities.

CDR1 and CDR2 (germline): SGHAT, FQDESV (reference sequence). V lost 5 bases to trimming and J lost 8 bases, with 12 bases between them. CDR3 length: 12 amino acids. About this clonotype itself: Its antigen is unidentified.

Sequencing used whole blood. The source is an adult who was a healthcare worker with PCR-confirmed SARS-CoV-2 infection or an uninfected control (not recorded which). V gene TRBV11-1 combines with J gene TRBJ1-1; D not resolved. The CDR3 DNA follows: TGTGCCAGCAGCGTCACAAGGCGGGAAGCTTTCTTT. Protein sequence: CASSVTRREAFF.